These 14 T cell receptor beta chains share one sample of origin, sequenced in a study of T cells after yellow fever vaccination. TCRdb ran MiXCR on the 5' RACE reads and lists one entry per CDR3 protein. The data contain hundreds of thousands of distinct CDR3 sequences, about 10% of them seen just once; the ten biggest clones take up about 3.5%. The specimen comprised CD4+ T cells sorted from PBMCs, sampled 5 days after the yellow fever booster vaccination. These receptors were obtained from a man younger than 35 who received the YFV17D yellow fever vaccine.

This clonotype was seen a few times. The chain recombines TRBV6-1 with TRBJ2-7; no clear D. The germline gives CDR1 MNHNS, CDR2 SASEGT. The CDR3 covers 12 residues. V lost 6 bases, J lost 5 bases, and 11 bases lay in between. CDR3 sequence: CASRLTRDEQYF. The CDR3 nucleotides read TGTGCCAGCAGATTAACTCGGGACGAGCAGTACTTC.

The V gene is TRBV9, the J gene TRBJ1-1; perhaps TRBD1 as D (6 bases). With 0 bases removed from V and 1 base from J, the gap between germline ends came to 13 bases. Germline assignment: CDR1 SGDLS and CDR2 YYNGEE. This CDR3 is built from 16 residues. CDR3 DNA sequence: TGTGCCAGCAGCGTAGAAGAGGGGGGGTGGAACACTGAAGCTTTCTTT. It specifies CASSVEEGGWNTEAFF.

This clonotype was seen repeatedly, ten times or more. This rearrangement joins TRBV5-1 to TRBJ1-6; 10 bases line up with TRBD1. From germline, CDR1 is SGHRS and CDR2 YFSETQ. The V and J ends lost 0 bases and 9 bases, in that order; junction bases with no gene match: 3. The CDR3 has 15 amino acids. The CDR3 loop is CASSLEGTGVSPLHF. The CDR3 DNA follows: TGCGCCAGCAGCTTGGAAGGGACAGGGGTTTCACCCCTCCACTTT.

The chain employs TRBV24-1 and TRBJ2-3; D is unresolved. V lost 2 bases and J 5 bases, leaving 7 bases between the germline ends. Per germline, CDR1 KGHDR and CDR2 SFDVKD. The CDR3 has 13 amino acids. This CDR3 reads CATSDSSGDTQYF. The DNA of the CDR3 is TGTGCCACCAGTGATTCTTCGGGAGATACGCAGTATTTT.

This rearrangement joins TRBV9 to TRBJ2-7; no firm D call. This CDR3 has 14 residues. Germline V gene lookup returns CDR1 SGDLS and CDR2 YYNGEE. V was clipped by 2 bases and J by 5 bases, with 14 bases between them. CDR3 coding DNA: TGTGCCAGCAGCGTCACTGGCTTAGCCCACGAGCAGTACTTC. Its protein product is CASSVTGLAHEQYF.

The sample holds many counts of this clonotype. This chain links TRBV7-9 with TRBJ2-3; possibly TRBD2 for D (5 bases). Trimming took off 5 bases at V and 4 bases at J, with 13 bases between the two ends. CDR1 is SEHNR and CDR2 is FQNEAQ in the germline V gene (reference sequence). The CDR3 totals 14 residues. The CDR3 region has the DNA TGTGCCAGCAGCCTGGACTCAACCCCAGATACGCAGTATTTT. Translation: CASSLDSTPDTQYF.

This clonotype appeared many times. V and J are TRBV11-2 and TRBJ2-5; D unresolved. The CDR3 covers 14 residues. Germline-derived CDR1 and CDR2 are SGHAT and FQNNGV. V shed 5 bases and J shed 3 bases, with 13 bases lying between them. The CDR3 region is CASSLGPVEETQYF. The CDR3 DNA reads TGTGCCAGCAGCCTCGGGCCGGTCGAAGAGACCCAGTACTTC.

This clonotype turned up a few times. The rearrangement links TRBV18 to TRBJ1-2; D remains ambiguous. The V end was cut by 5 bases, the J end by 8 bases, with 12 bases between. Looked up from germline, CDR1 is KGHSH and CDR2 is LQKENI. The CDR3 is made up of 12 amino acids. DNA of the CDR3: TGTGCCAGCTCAGACGAAGGGCGCGGCTACACCTTC. The encoded protein is CASSDEGRGYTF.

This clonotype was found a few times. The chain recombines TRBV11-2 with TRBJ2-1; possible D gene TRBD2, 5 bases. Germline CDR1 and CDR2: SGHAT and FQNNGV. This CDR3 has 14 amino acids. V lost 2 bases and J 7 bases, leaving 12 bases between the germline ends. CDR3 region: CASSLNLRGNEQFF. In DNA, the CDR3 is TGTGCCAGCAGCTTAAACCTACGGGGTAATGAGCAGTTCTTC.

This rearrangement joins TRBV7-2 to TRBJ2-5; D is unresolved. The V and J ends lost 4 bases and 5 bases respectively, with 14 bases between them. The CDR3 loop spans 14 amino acids. Germline CDR1 SGHTA, CDR2 FQGNSA. CDR3 nucleotides: TGTGCCAGCAGCTCCGGTGTCCCCTACGAGACCCAGTACTTC. Its translation is CASSSGVPYETQYF.

This clonotype was seen only a few times. This chain links TRBV10-3 with TRBJ2-5; 7 positions match TRBD1. CDR3 length equals 15 residues. After removal of 2 bases from V and 1 base from J, the junction contained 4 bases not matched to a gene. Looked up from germline, CDR1 is ENHRY and CDR2 is SYGVKD. The CDR3 spells CAISETGERQETQYF. CDR3 coding DNA: TGTGCCATCAGTGAGACAGGGGAGCGCCAAGAGACCCAGTACTTC.

In its sample, this clonotype was seen a few times. J is TRBJ1-5 and V is TRBV7-2; D is unclear. The V gene lost 5 bases and the J gene lost 8 bases, with 13 bases spanning the gap. The CDR3 consists of 13 residues. Germline V lookup: CDR1 SGHTA, CDR2 FQGNSA. Here the CDR3 reads CASSTFSLEPQHF. CDR3 in DNA: TGTGCCAGCAGCACCTTCAGTTTAGAGCCCCAGCATTTT.

This clonotype was counted a few times. This chain uses TRBV4-3 with TRBJ1-1; D possibly corresponds to TRBD1 (6 bases). Trimming shortened V by 3 bases and J by 2 bases, and 13 bases separated the two germline ends. From germline, CDR1 is LGHNA and CDR2 YSLEER. There are 15 residues in the CDR3. CDR3 sequence reads: CASSHLQGGNTEAFF. For the CDR3, the DNA is TGCGCCAGCAGCCACCTACAGGGAGGAAACACTGAAGCTTTCTTT.

This clonotype came up many times. J is TRBJ2-3 and V is TRBV7-9, with 7 bases that match TRBD1. The CDR3 runs 15 residues. The junction had 7 bases not matched to a gene; V was cut back by 3 bases and J by 4 bases. The germline gives CDR1 SEHNR, CDR2 FQNEAQ (reference sequence). This CDR3 is CASSFTGTVADTQYF. Written as DNA, the CDR3 is TGTGCCAGCAGCTTCACCGGGACAGTTGCAGATACGCAGTATTTT.